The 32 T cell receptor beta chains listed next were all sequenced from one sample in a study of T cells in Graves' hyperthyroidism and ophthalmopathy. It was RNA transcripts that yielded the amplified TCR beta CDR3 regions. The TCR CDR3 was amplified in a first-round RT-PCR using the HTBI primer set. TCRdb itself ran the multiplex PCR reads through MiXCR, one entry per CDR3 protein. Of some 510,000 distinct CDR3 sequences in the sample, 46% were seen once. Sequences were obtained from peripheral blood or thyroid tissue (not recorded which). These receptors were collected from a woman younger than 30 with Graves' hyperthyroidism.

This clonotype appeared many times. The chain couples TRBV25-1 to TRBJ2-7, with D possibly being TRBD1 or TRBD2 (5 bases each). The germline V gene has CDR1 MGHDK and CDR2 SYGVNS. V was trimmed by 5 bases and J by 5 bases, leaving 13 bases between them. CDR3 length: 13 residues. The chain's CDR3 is CASSTKGENEQYF. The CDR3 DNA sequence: TGTGCCAGCAGTACTAAAGGGGAGAACGAGCAGTACTTC.

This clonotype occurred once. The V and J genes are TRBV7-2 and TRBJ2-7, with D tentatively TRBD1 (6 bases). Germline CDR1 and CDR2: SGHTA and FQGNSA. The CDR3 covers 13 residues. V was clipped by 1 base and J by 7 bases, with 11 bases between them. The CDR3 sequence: CASSLVQGREQYF. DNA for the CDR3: TGTGCCAGCAGCTTAGTACAGGGTAGGGAGCAGTACTTC.

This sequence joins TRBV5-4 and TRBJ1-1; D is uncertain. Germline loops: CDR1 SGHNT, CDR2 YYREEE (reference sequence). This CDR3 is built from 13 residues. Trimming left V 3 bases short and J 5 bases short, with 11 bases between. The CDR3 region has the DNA TGTGCCAGCAGCTCAGACGGTGTTACTGAAGCTTTCTTT. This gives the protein CASSSDGVTEAFF.

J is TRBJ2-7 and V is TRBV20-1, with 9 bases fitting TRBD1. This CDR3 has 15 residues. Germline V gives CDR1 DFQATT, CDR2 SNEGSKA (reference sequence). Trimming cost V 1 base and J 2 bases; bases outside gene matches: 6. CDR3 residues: CSARGDREGTYEQYF. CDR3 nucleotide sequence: TGCAGTGCTAGAGGGGACAGGGAAGGGACCTACGAGCAGTACTTC.

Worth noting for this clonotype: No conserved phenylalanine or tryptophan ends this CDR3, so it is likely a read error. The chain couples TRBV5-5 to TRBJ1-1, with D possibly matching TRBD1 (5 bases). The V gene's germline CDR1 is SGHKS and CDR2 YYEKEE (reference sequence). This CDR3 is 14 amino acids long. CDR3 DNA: TGCGCCAGCAGCTTGGTCGCGGGGACCACTGAAGCTTTCCTT. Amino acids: CASSLVAGTTEAFL.

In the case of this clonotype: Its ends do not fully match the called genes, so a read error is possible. The CDR3 sequence: CACSPWGRQETQYF. CDR3 sequence (DNA): TGTGCCTGCAGTCCTTGGGGCCGCCAAGAGACCCAGTACTTC. The chain links TRBV12-3 or TRBV12-4 to TRBJ2-5; the D gene is possibly TRBD1 (5 bases). The CDR3 is 14 amino acids.

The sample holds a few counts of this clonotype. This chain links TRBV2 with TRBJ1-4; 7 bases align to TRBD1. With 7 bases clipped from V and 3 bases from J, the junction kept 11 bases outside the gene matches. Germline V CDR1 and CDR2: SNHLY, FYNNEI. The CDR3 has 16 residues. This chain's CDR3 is CASIEGGTVPNEKLFF. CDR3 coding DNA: TGTGCCAGCATAGAAGGAGGGACAGTACCTAATGAAAAACTGTTTTTT. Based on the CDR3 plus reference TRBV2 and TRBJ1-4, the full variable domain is EPEVTQTPSHQVTQMGQEVILRCVPISNHLYFYWYRQILGQKVEFLVSFYNNEISEKSEIFDDQFSVERPDGSNFTLKIRSTKLEDSAMYFCASIEGGTVPNEKLFFGSGTQLSVL.

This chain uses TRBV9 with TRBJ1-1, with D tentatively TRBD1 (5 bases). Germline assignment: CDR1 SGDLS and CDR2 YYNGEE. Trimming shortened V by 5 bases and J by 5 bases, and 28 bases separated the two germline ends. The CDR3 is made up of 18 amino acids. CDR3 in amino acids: CASSLVVYRRNVRTEAFF. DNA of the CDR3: TGTGCCAGCAGTTTAGTAGTCTACAGGAGGAATGTACGGACTGAAGCTTTCTTT.

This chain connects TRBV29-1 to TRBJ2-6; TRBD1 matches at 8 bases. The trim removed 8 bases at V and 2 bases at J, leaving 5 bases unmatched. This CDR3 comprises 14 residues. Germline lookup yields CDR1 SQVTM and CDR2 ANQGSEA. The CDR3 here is CSSLQGAGANVLTF. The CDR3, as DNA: TGCAGCAGTTTACAGGGGGCTGGGGCCAACGTCCTGACTTTC.

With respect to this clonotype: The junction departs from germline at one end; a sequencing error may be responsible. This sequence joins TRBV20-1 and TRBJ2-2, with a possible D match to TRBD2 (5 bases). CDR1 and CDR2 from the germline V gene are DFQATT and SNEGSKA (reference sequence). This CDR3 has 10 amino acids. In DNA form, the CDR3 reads TGCAGTGCTAGAAACGGGGAGCAGTTTTTT. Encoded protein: CSARNGEQFF.

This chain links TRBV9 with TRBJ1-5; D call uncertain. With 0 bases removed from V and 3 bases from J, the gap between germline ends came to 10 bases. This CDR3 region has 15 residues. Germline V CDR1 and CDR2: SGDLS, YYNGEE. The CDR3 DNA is TGTGCCAGCAGCGTAGGAACGGGAGACAATCAGCCCCAGCATTTT. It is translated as CASSVGTGDNQPQHF.

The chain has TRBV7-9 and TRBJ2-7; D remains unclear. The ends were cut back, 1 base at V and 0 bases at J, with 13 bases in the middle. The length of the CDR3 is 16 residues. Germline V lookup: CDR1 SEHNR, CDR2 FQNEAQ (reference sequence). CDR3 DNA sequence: TGTGCCAGCAGCTTAGGGCCGGCCTCGAACTCCTACGAGCAGTACTTC. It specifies CASSLGPASNSYEQYF. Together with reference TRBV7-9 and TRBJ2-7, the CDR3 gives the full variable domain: DTGVSQNPRHKITKRGQNVTFRCDPISEHNRLYWYRQTLGQGPEFLTYFQNEAQLEKSRLLSDRFSAERPKGSFSTLEIQRTEQGDSAMYLCASSLGPASNSYEQYFGPGTRLTVT.

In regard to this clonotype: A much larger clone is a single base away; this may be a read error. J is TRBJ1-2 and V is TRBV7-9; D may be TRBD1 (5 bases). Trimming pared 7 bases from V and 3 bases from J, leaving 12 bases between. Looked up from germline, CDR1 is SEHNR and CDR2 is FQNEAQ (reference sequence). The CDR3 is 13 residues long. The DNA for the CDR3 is TGTGCCAGCACTTTGGGGGGTGACTATGGCTACACCTTC. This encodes CASTLGGDYGYTF.

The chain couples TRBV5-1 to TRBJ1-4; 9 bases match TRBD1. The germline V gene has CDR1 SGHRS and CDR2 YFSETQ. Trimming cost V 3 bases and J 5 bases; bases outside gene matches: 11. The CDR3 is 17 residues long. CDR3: CASSSTGGYLRNEKLFF. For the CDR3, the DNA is TGCGCCAGCAGCTCCACAGGGGGCTATTTGCGGAATGAAAAACTGTTTTTT.

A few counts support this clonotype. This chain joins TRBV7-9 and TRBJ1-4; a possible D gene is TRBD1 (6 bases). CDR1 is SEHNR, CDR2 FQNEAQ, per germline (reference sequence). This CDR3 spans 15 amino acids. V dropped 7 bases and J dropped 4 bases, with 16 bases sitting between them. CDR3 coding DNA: TGTGCCAGCATCAAACAGGGTAGCAATAATGAAAAACTGTTTTTT. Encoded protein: CASIKQGSNNEKLFF.

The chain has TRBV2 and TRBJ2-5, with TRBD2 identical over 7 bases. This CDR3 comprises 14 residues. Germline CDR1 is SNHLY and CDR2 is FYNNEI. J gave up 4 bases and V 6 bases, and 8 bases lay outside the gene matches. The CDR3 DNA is TGTGCCAGCAGCCAGCGGGATGGAAGAGAGACCCAGTACTTC. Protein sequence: CASSQRDGRETQYF.

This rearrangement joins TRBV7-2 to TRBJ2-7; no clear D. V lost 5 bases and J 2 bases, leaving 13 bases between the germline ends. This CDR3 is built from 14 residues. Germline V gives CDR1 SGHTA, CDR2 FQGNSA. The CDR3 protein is CASSQDTRTYEQYF. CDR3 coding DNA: TGTGCCAGCAGCCAAGATACCAGGACCTACGAGCAGTACTTC. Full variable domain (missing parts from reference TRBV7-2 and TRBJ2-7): GAGVSQSPSNKVTEKGKDVELRCDPISGHTALYWYRQSLGQGLEFLIYFQGNSAPDKSGLPSDRFSAERTGGSVSTLTIQRTQQEDSAVYLCASSQDTRTYEQYFGPGTRLTVT.

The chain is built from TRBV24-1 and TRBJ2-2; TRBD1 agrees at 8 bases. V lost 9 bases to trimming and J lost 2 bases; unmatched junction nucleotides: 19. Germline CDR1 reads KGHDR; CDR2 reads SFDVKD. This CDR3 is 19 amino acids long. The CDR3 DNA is TGTGCCACCGTAGCGCAGGGGGCTTCAGGCTGGGAAAACACCGGGGAGCTGTTTTTT. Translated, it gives CATVAQGASGWENTGELFF.

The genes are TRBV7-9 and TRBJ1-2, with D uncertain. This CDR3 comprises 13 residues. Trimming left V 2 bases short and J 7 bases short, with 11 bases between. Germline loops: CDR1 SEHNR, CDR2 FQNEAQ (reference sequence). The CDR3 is CASSLKRDRGYTF. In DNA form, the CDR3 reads TGTGCCAGCAGCTTAAAGAGGGATCGTGGCTACACCTTC.

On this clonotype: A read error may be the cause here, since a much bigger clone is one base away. CDR3 sequence: CASNADKGRQPQHF. In nucleotides, the CDR3 is TGTGCCAGCAACGCGGACAAGGGTAGGCAGCCCCAGCATTTT. V usage is TRBV7-6 and J usage is TRBJ1-5; perhaps TRBD1 as D (5 bases). Deletions cut 7 bases from V and 7 bases from J, with 17 bases between. Germline V gene sequence: CDR1 SGHVS, CDR2 FNYEAQ. The CDR3 has 14 residues.

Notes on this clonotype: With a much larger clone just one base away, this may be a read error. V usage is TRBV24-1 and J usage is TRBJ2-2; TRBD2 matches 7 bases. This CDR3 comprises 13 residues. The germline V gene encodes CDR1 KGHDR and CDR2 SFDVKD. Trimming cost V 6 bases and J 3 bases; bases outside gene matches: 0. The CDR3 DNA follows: TGTGCCACCAGTAGCGGGGACACCGGGGAGCTGTTTTTT. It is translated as CATSSGDTGELFF.

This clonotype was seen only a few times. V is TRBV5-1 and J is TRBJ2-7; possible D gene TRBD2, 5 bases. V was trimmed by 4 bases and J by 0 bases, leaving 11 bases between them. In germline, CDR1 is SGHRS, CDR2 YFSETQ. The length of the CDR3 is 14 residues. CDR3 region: CASSPRADSYEQYF. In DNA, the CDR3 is TGCGCCAGCAGCCCCCGAGCGGACTCCTACGAGCAGTACTTC.

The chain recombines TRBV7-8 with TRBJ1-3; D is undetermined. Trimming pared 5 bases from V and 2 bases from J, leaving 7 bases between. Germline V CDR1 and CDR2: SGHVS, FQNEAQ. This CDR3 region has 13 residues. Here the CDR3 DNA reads TGTGCCAGCAGCCCCGAGCCTGGAAACACCATATATTTT. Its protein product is CASSPEPGNTIYF.

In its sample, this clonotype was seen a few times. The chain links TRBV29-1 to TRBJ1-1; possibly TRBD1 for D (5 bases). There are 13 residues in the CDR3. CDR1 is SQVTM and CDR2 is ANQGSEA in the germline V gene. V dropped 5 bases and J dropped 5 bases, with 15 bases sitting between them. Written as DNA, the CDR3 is TGCAGCGTTAGGGCAGGGAAGGAGACTGAAGCTTTCTTT. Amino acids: CSVRAGKETEAFF. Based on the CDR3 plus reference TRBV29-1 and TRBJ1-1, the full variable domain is SAVISQKPSRDICQRGTSLTIQCQVDSQVTMMFWYRQQPGQSLTLIATANQGSEATYESGFVIDKFPISRPNLTFSTLTVSNMSPEDSSIYLCSVRAGKETEAFFGQGTRLTVV.

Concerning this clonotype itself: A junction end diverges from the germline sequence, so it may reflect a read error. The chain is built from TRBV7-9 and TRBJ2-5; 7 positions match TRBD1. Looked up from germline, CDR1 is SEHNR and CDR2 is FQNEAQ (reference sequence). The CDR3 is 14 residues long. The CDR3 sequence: CASSIIGGRETQCF. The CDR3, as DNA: TGTGCCAGCAGCATAATAGGGGGCCGAGAGACCCAGTGCTTC. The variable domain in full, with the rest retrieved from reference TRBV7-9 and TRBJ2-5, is DTGVSQNPRHKITKRGQNVTFRCDPISEHNRLYWYRQTLGQGPEFLTYFQNEAQLEKSRLLSDRFSAERPKGSFSTLEIQRTEQGDSAMYLCASSIIGGRETQCFGPGTRLLVL.

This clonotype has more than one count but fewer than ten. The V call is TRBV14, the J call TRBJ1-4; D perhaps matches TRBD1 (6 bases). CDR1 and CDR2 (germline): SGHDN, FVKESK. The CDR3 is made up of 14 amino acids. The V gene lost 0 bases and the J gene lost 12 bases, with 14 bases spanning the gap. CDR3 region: CASSQEGGGLELFF. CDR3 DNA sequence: TGTGCCAGCAGCCAAGAGGGGGGCGGCCTGGAACTGTTTTTT.

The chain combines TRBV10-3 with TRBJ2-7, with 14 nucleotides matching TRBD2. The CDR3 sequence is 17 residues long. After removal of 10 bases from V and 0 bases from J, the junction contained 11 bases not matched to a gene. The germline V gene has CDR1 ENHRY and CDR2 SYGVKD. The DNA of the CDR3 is TGTGCCACCCAGACTAGCGGGAGGGTTATAATCTCCTACGAGCAGTACTTC. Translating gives CATQTSGRVIISYEQYF.

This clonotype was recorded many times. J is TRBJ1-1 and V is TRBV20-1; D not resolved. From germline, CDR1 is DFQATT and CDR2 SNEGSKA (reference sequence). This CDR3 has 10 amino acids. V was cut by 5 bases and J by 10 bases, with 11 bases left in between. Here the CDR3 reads CSAARGLAFF. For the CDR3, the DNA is TGCAGTGCTGCCCGAGGTCTAGCTTTCTTT.

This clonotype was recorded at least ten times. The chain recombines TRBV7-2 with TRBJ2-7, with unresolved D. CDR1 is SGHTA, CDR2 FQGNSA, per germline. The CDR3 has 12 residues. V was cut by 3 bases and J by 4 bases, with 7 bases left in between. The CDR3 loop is CASSFDGYEQYF. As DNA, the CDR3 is TGTGCCAGCAGCTTCGATGGGTACGAGCAGTACTTC. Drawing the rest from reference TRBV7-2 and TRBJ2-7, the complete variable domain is GAGVSQSPSNKVTEKGKDVELRCDPISGHTALYWYRQSLGQGLEFLIYFQGNSAPDKSGLPSDRFSAERTGGSVSTLTIQRTQQEDSAVYLCASSFDGYEQYFGPGTRLTVT.

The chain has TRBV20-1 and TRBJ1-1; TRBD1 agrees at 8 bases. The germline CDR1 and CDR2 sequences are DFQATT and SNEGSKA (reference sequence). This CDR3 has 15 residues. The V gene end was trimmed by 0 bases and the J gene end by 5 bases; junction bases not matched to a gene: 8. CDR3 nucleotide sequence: TGCAGTGCTAGAGAGAGGCGGACAGGGCGGACTGAAGCTTTCTTT. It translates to CSARERRTGRTEAFF.

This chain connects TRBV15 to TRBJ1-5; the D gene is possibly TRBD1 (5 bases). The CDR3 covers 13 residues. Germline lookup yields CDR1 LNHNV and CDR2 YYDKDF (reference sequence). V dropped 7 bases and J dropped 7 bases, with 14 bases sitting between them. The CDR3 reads CATTSSGGQPQHF. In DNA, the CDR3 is TGTGCCACCACCTCTAGCGGGGGACAGCCCCAGCATTTT.

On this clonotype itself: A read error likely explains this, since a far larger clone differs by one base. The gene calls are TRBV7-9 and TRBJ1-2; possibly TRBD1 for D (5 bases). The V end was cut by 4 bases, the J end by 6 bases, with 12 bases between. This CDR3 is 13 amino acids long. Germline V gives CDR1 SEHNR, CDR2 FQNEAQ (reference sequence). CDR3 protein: CASSSDGGHGYTF. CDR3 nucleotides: TGTGCCAGCAGCTCGGACGGGGGTCATGGCTACACCTTC. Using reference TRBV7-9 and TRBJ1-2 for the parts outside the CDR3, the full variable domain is DTGVSQNPRHKITKRGQNVTFRCDPISEHNRLYWYRQTLGQGPEFLTYFQNEAQLEKSRLLSDRFSAERPKGSFSTLEIQRTEQGDSAMYLCASSSDGGHGYTFGSGTRLTVV.